The next 13 T cell receptor beta chains were all read from a single sample in a study of shared clonotypes between healthy human individuals. The repertoire was sequenced with immunoSEQ multiplex PCR; TCRdb's copy has only in-frame clones and lacks some. This repertoire shows just over 2,000,000 clones, 85% to 95% found once; its top ten account for 0.13%. Input material: naive CD4+ T cells sorted from blood. As to subset: CD45RA+ positively selected. The receptors originated from a man between 18 and 35 years old in good health.

The J gene is TRBJ1-3, the V gene TRBV6-1; D might be TRBD1 (5 bases). The germline V and J ends were trimmed by 0 bases and 0 bases, with 15 bases remaining between them. Per the germline V gene, CDR1 is MNHNS and CDR2 is SASEGT. The CDR3 contains 18 residues. CDR3 bases: TGTGCCAGCAGTGAAGCTGGGGCCAAACCCCGCTCTGGAAACACCATATATTTT. It codes for CASSEAGAKPRSGNTIYF.

The chain is built from TRBV6-5 and TRBJ2-5; D may be TRBD1 or TRBD2 (5 bases each). CDR3 length: 13 amino acids. From germline, CDR1 is MNHEY and CDR2 SVGAGI. Deletions cut 6 bases from V and 2 bases from J, with 10 bases between. CDR3 sequence reads: CASSLWGQETQYF. CDR3 coding DNA: TGTGCCAGCAGCTTATGGGGGCAAGAGACCCAGTACTTC.

The rearrangement joins TRBV7-9 to TRBJ2-1, with 12 bases lining up with TRBD2. Germline CDR1 and CDR2: SEHNR and FQNEAQ (reference sequence). This CDR3 is built from 17 residues. With 6 bases clipped from V and 3 bases from J, the junction kept 9 bases outside the gene matches. CDR3 DNA sequence: TGTGCCAGCAGTTCGCGGACACTAGCGGGGGGCTACAATGAGCAGTTCTTC. It specifies CASSSRTLAGGYNEQFF.

The chain joins TRBV7-9 to TRBJ2-7, with 14 bases fitting TRBD2. Germline CDR1 is SEHNR and CDR2 is FQNEAQ (reference sequence). J was trimmed by 3 bases and V by 4 bases; bases with no gene match: 11. The CDR3 has 18 residues. The CDR3: CASSSGLAGDKGSYEQYF. The CDR3 DNA reads as TGTGCCAGCAGCTCGGGACTAGCGGGAGATAAGGGGAGCTACGAGCAGTACTTC.

This CDR3 reads CASSQTLNSHNYGYTF. The CDR3 DNA sequence: TGTGCCAGCAGCCAAACTTTGAACAGTCATAACTATGGCTACACCTTC. The chain joins TRBV14 to TRBJ1-2; D remains unclear. Germline V lookup: CDR1 SGHDN, CDR2 FVKESK. Trimming removed 2 bases at V and 1 base at J, with 14 bases between. This CDR3 region has 16 residues.

V gene TRBV2 combines with J gene TRBJ1-4; D is perhaps TRBD1 (5 bases). The CDR3 has 15 amino acids. V gave up 3 bases and J gave up 8 bases, with 16 bases separating them. Germline CDR1 reads SNHLY; CDR2 reads FYNNEI. The CDR3 loop is CASSDRGILGEKLFF. CDR3 in DNA: TGTGCCAGCAGTGATAGGGGAATCTTGGGAGAAAAACTGTTTTTT.

The chain has TRBV19 and TRBJ1-2, with D hard to call. The CDR3 length is 12 residues. Trimming stripped 9 bases from V and 2 bases from J, with 10 bases between. Germline loops: CDR1 LNHDA, CDR2 SQIVND (reference sequence). The CDR3 region is CASLGWNYGYTF. The DNA for the CDR3 is TGTGCCAGCCTCGGGTGGAACTATGGCTACACCTTC.

This clone appeared many times. Other DNA sequences in this sample translate to the same CDR3. The gene calls are TRBV29-1 and TRBJ1-1; the D gene is possibly TRBD1 (5 bases). This CDR3 has 14 residues. V was clipped by 4 bases and J by 8 bases, with 20 bases between them. The germline V gene encodes CDR1 SQVTM and CDR2 ANQGSEA. CDR3 DNA sequence: TGCAGCGTTGCGGTGGACATCAGCGCGAGAGAAGCTTTCTTT. Protein sequence: CSVAVDISAREAFF.

The chain carries TRBV27 and TRBJ2-5; 12 bases map to TRBD2. The CDR3 runs 17 residues. The V and J ends lost 0 bases and 5 bases, in that order; junction bases with no gene match: 7. Germline CDR1 is MNHEY and CDR2 is SMNVEV (reference sequence). CDR3 in DNA: TGTGCCAGCAGTTTATCGGCTAGCGGGAGGGCGAGGGAGACCCAGTACTTC. This codes for CASSLSASGRARETQYF.

As concerns this clone: In the same sample, other DNA sequences code for this CDR3. The gene calls are TRBV7-2 and TRBJ2-7; 12 bases line up with TRBD2. CDR1 and CDR2 from the germline V gene are SGHTA and FQGNSA. The CDR3 sequence is 15 residues long. The V gene end was trimmed by 0 bases and the J gene end by 4 bases; junction bases not matched to a gene: 1. CDR3 coding DNA: TGTGCCAGCAGCTTAGCGGGGACTAGCGGGTACGAGCAGTACTTC. This encodes CASSLAGTSGYEQYF.

This clone was picked up one time. The chain combines TRBV5-6 with TRBJ1-1; D is possibly TRBD1 (5 bases). Germline values: CDR1 SGHDT, CDR2 YYEEEE. V was clipped by 0 bases and J by 1 base, with 16 bases between them. CDR3 length: 17 amino acids. The CDR3 DNA reads as TGTGCCAGCAGCTTGGTTGGGGCAGGCTGGGGGAACACTGAAGCTTTCTTT. This gives the protein CASSLVGAGWGNTEAFF. Full variable domain (rest looked up from reference TRBV5-6 and TRBJ1-1): DAGVTQSPTHLIKTRGQQVTLRCSPKSGHDTVSWYQQALGQGPQFIFQYYEEEERQRGNFPDRFSGHQFPNYSSELNVNALLLGDSALYLCASSLVGAGWGNTEAFFGQGTRLTVV.

The chain is built from TRBV25-1 and TRBJ1-1; 9 nucleotides line up with TRBD1. The CDR3 has 15 residues. Germline assignment: CDR1 MGHDK and CDR2 SYGVNS. V lost 3 bases and J lost 4; bases outside the gene matches: 6. This chain's CDR3 is CASSDRQGVRTEAFF. As DNA, the CDR3 is TGTGCCAGCAGTGACCGACAGGGGGTGCGCACTGAAGCTTTCTTT.

This chain links TRBV30 with TRBJ2-7; tentatively, D is TRBD1 (6 bases). The V end lost 1 base, the J end lost 2 bases, and 12 bases lay between the germline ends. In germline, CDR1 is GTSNPN, CDR2 SVGIG (reference sequence). The CDR3 is made up of 14 amino acids. In DNA form, the CDR3 reads TGTGCCTGGAGTGAGGCGGCAGGGGCCTACGAGCAGTACTTC. Translated, it gives CAWSEAAGAYEQYF. The full variable domain, its missing parts supplied by reference TRBV30 and TRBJ2-7, is SQTIHQWPATLVQPVGSPLSLECTVEGTSNPNLYWYRQAAGRGLQLLFYSVGIGQISSEVPQNLSASRPQDRQFILSSKKLLLSDSGFYLCAWSEAAGAYEQYFGPGTRLTVT.